The clone carrying this TCR beta chain was seen just once. Its antigen is currently unknown. Sequencing of TCR beta covered CD8+ and CD4+ T cells obtained from blood. In the multiple sclerosis control group, patients were treatment-naive and had stable or active relapsing-remitting disease. The CDR3 sequence is 19 residues long. From germline, CDR1 is SGHVS and CDR2 FNYEAQ. Losses at the gene ends were 5 bases for V and 4 bases for J; bases not matched to a gene: 11. The data stem from a study of CD8 T cells in Susac syndrome. Overall study findings and caveats: TCR sequencing and HLA analysis covered a relatively small number of individuals.

When the RNA was reverse transcribed, random hexamers were used with an input of about 0.5 to 1 ug. The method of amplification for TCR beta CDR3 was immunoSEQ multiplex PCR, covering 54 Vbeta and 13 Jbeta. TCRdb called the immunoSEQ multiplex PCR reads again in MiXCR, with one record for every CDR3 protein. The sample comprises around 220,000 distinct CDR3 sequences, about 93% of which are singletons, and about 0.12% rests with the top ten. This clonotype was sampled from a human donor with multiple sclerosis. Sample: CD8+ T cells from PBMCs. This chain links TRBV7-6 with TRBJ2-2, with 15 positions matching TRBD2. The CDR3 is CASSPRTSGRVGSTGELFF. The CDR3, as DNA: TGTGCCAGCAGCCCAAGGACTAGCGGGAGGGTTGGGAGCACCGGGGAGCTGTTTTTT.